A selection of T cell receptor beta chains follows, all from one sample in a study of CD8 T cells in Susac syndrome. MiXCR, run by TCRdb on the immunoSEQ multiplex PCR reads, gives a single entry per CDR3 protein. The profile shows hundreds of thousands of distinct CDR3 sequences, around 85% of them singletons. Sequenced sample: CD8+ T cells from PBMCs. The origin of the receptors is a human donor with multiple sclerosis. CDR3s include the opening cysteine and the closing phenylalanine or tryptophan. Each record gives: D gene, clone size, J gene, V gene, CDR3 protein, CDR3 DNA. D genes are given only for firm matches. Expanded clones are given a class, and other clones once, few, many or no size at all.

- - TRBJ2-7 TRBV7-9 CASSPRGGYEQYF TGTGCCAGCAGTCCCCGAGGGGGCTACGAGCAGTACTTC
TRBD1 - TRBJ2-3 TRBV15 CAAATGESTDTQYF TGTGCCGCCGCAACAGGGGAAAGCACAGATACGCAGTATTTT
TRBD2 - TRBJ2-3 TRBV28 CASRSSGTLTQYF TGTGCCAGCAGATCTAGCGGGACATTGACGCAGTATTTT
- few TRBJ2-1 TRBV29-1 CSPRAAHGDEQFF TGCAGCCCAAGAGCCGCTCATGGGGATGAGCAGTTCTTC
- - TRBJ2-7 TRBV6-2/TRBV6-3 CASRKQDPEQYF TGTGCCAGCAGGAAACAGGACCCCGAGCAGTACTTC
- - TRBJ2-7 TRBV6-5 CASSYSISRSYEQYF TGTGCCAGCAGTTACTCGATTTCCAGGTCCTACGAGCAGTACTTC
TRBD2 - TRBJ2-7 TRBV27 CASSSSGPHLGIYEQYF TGTGCCAGCAGTTCTAGCGGGCCCCACCTGGGGATATACGAGCAGTACTTC
- - TRBJ2-2 TRBV7-7 CASSLARDNRNTGELFF TGTGCTAGCAGCTTAGCGCGAGACAATAGGAACACCGGGGAGCTGTTTTTT
TRBD1 - TRBJ1-1 TRBV27 CASSLFVQGVPEAFF TGTGCCAGCAGTTTGTTTGTTCAGGGGGTACCTGAAGCTTTCTTT
- - TRBJ1-2 TRBV5-1 CASSTGMEGRNGYTF TGCGCCAGCAGCACTGGTATGGAGGGCCGTAATGGCTACACCTTC
- once TRBJ1-1 TRBV6-5 CASSYNVGYTEAFF TGTGCCAGCAGCTACAACGTGGGGTACACTGAAGCTTTCTTT
- - TRBJ1-1 TRBV29-1 CSVELASMNTEAFF TGCAGCGTTGAACTGGCCAGCATGAACACTGAAGCTTTCTTT
- - TRBJ1-3 TRBV2 CASEGTGGFSGNTIYF TGTGCCAGCGAGGGGACGGGAGGATTCTCTGGAAACACCATATATTTT
- - TRBJ2-3 TRBV6-5 CASSYSGSNTQYF TGTGCCAGCAGTTACTCTGGTTCCAATACGCAGTATTTT
- few TRBJ2-7 TRBV4-1 CASSQERAGGFYEQYF TGCGCCAGCAGCCAAGAAAGGGCAGGAGGGTTCTACGAGCAGTACTTC
- - TRBJ1-3 TRBV14 CASSQFELPSSGNTIYF TGTGCCAGCAGCCAATTCGAGCTTCCGAGCTCTGGAAACACCATATATTTT
TRBD2 once TRBJ2-2 TRBV29-1 CSVAGTSENTGELFF TGCAGCGTAGCTGGGACTAGCGAGAACACCGGGGAGCTGTTTTTT